This T cell receptor (beta chain) was recovered during a study of blood T cell repertoires in COVID-19. Looking at the study overall: COVID-19 samples, acute and convalescent, were from the United States, Italy and Spain.

V shed 0 bases and J shed 4 bases, with 10 bases lying between them. This CDR3 spans 14 amino acids. The germline gives CDR1 SGHAT, CDR2 FQNNGV. Sequencing was performed with immunoSEQ multiplex PCR; in TCRdb, only in-frame clones are kept and a portion is missing. The data hold roughly 60,000 clones, with 80% to 95% observed a single time. The chain carries TRBV11-2 and TRBJ2-7; D perhaps matches TRBD2 (6 bases). The specimen was peripheral blood. This TCR was sampled from a man aged 45 to 65 with active COVID-19. This CDR3 is CASSLDLGGYEQYF. CDR3 DNA: TGTGCCAGCAGCTTAGATCTCGGAGGGTACGAGCAGTACTTC.